The 14 T cell receptor beta chains below come from one sample, sequenced in a study of T cell clonality in common variable immunodeficiency. Points from the study as a whole: In common variable immunodeficiency, TCR beta chains reportedly carried fewer deletions and N-nucleotide insertions.

These receptors have no known antigen. Generated by immunoSEQ multiplex PCR, the TCRdb table keeps only in-frame clones and is missing some. The table for this sample gives roughly 16,000 clones. The sample comprised peripheral blood mononuclear cells. The origin of the receptors is a human donor with common variable immunodeficiency.

Details on this clone: Coverage ceases 3 residues before the CDR3 finishes, and the germline J gene fills in the end. The V gene is TRBV6-1, the J gene TRBJ2-5, with 12 nucleotides matching TRBD2. The CDR3 consists of 19 residues. CDR1 and CDR2 from the germline V gene are MNHNS and SASEGT. Germline trimming cut 0 bases from V and 6 bases from J; bases unmatched to any gene: 14. Incomplete CDR3 DNA: TGTGCCAGCAGTGAAGCGCTGGGTCTAGCGGGAGGGCCGAGGAAGACC. Translation gives CASSEALGLAGGPRKT. The full CDR3 reads CASSEALGLAGGPRKTQYF.

Concerning this clone: The read ends 3 residues shy of where the CDR3 ends; the end is completed using the germline J gene. The rearrangement uses TRBV18 and TRBJ1-1, with TRBD1 matching 9 bases. Germline assignment: CDR1 KGHSH and CDR2 LQKENI. V lost 5 bases, J lost 4 bases, and 5 bases stayed unmatched. The CDR3 has 14 residues. The sequenced part of the CDR3 DNA is TGTGCCAGCTCAATCGGACAGGGGAGCACTGAA. This codes for CASSIGQGSTE. The entire CDR3 protein is CASSIGQGSTEAFF.

Concerning this clone: With the read ending 3 residues before the CDR3 end, the germline J gene is used to fill in that end. This chain uses TRBV19 with TRBJ2-1, with a possible D match to TRBD1 (7 bases). Germline-derived CDR1 and CDR2 are LNHDA and SQIVND (reference sequence). Between the trimmed V and J ends, which lost 6 bases and 5 bases, there was a span of 23 bases. The length of the CDR3 is 17 residues. CDR3 bases read: TGTGCCAGTAGGGCAACCTCAGGGGGACTCGGCAACAATGAG. This translates into CASRATSGGLGNNE. The CDR3 reads in full as CASRATSGGLGNNEQFF. The complete variable domain, with remaining parts taken from reference TRBV19 and TRBJ2-1, reads DGGITQSPKYLFRKEGQNVTLSCEQNLNHDAMYWYRQDPGQGLRLIYYSQIVNDFQKGDIAEGYSVSREKKESFPLTVTSAQKNPTAFYLCASRATSGGLGNNEQFFGPGTRLTVL.

CDR3 in amino acids: CSAPKTGGDSPLHF. Incomplete CDR3 DNA: TGCAGTGCCCCTAAGACAGGGGGGGATTCACCC. The chain is built from TRBV20-1 and TRBJ1-6; 9 bases are a match to TRBD1. The read falls 3 residues short of the CDR3 end, and the missing part is taken from the germline J gene. The germline V gene has CDR1 DFQATT and CDR2 SNEGSKA (reference sequence). V shed 6 bases, J shed 8 bases, and the junction held 8 bases outside the gene matches. The CDR3 is 14 residues long.

In regard to this clone: The read gets to within 3 residues of the CDR3 end, and the germline J gene fills in the rest. The genes are TRBV5-5 and TRBJ1-1; D gene uncertain. This CDR3 region has 13 residues. Germline lookup yields CDR1 SGHKS and CDR2 YYEKEE (reference sequence). The V gene lost 0 bases and the J gene lost 7 bases, with 10 bases spanning the gap. CDR3 loop: CASSLGGGDEAFF. The part of the CDR3 DNA that was read is TGTGCCAGCAGCTTGGGCGGCGGCGATGAA.

Concerning this clone: The DNA ends 3 residues before the CDR3 does, and the rest of the CDR3 is filled in from the germline J gene. The genes are TRBV2 and TRBJ1-5, with D uncertain. The CDR3 has 12 amino acids. Germline V gene sequence: CDR1 SNHLY, CDR2 FYNNEI. V lost 6 bases to trimming and J lost 9 bases, with 12 bases between them. CDR3 bases read: TGTGCCAGCAGCAGGCGTCCAGGGCCC. Protein sequence: CASSRRPGP. The entire CDR3 is CASSRRPGPQHF.

Remarks on this clone: The read gets to within 3 residues of the CDR3 end, and the germline J gene fills in the rest. The chain recombines TRBV19 with TRBJ2-1, with a possible D match to TRBD2 (5 bases). Germline CDR1 reads LNHDA; CDR2 reads SQIVND (reference sequence). Trimming pared 3 bases from V and 9 bases from J, leaving 9 bases between. The CDR3 has 12 residues. The sequenced CDR3 bases are TGTGCCAGTAGTATCCAGAGCGGTGAG. Its protein product is CASSIQSGE. The whole CDR3 protein reads CASSIQSGEQFF.

Remarks on this clone: The CDR3 end lies 3 residues beyond the end of the read and is filled in from the germline J gene. V usage is TRBV13 and J usage is TRBJ2-7; TRBD2 might be the D (5 bases). With 4 bases removed from V and 2 bases from J, the gap between germline ends came to 12 bases. This CDR3 contains 14 residues. The germline V gene encodes CDR1 PRHDT and CDR2 FYEKMQ (reference sequence). The CDR3 DNA, read in part, is TGTGCCAGCAGCTCCCCAGACGGGGCCTACGAG. This codes for CASSSPDGAYE. The entire CDR3 sequence reads CASSSPDGAYEQYF.

The CDR3 protein is CASSSGIDTQYF. CDR3 bases read: TGTGCCAGCAGCTCAGGGATCGATACG. The chain carries TRBV7-2 and TRBJ2-3, with D perhaps TRBD1 (5 bases). The CDR3 extends 3 residues past the end of the read, so its final part is completed from the germline J gene. CDR3 length: 12 amino acids. Germline CDR1 reads SGHTA; CDR2 reads FQGNSA. The V end lost 4 bases, the J end lost 6 bases, and 8 bases lay between the germline ends.

Notes on this clone: The observed sequence ends 3 residues before the CDR3 terminus, with the missing tail filled in from the germline J gene. This rearrangement joins TRBV7-9 to TRBJ1-6, with 8 bases lining up with TRBD1. This CDR3 has 14 amino acids. V shed 3 bases and J 8 bases; nucleotides not matched to a gene: 3. Germline CDR1 reads SEHNR; CDR2 reads FQNEAQ (reference sequence). Partial CDR3 DNA: TGTGCCAGCAGCTTCAGGGGGCTAGATTCACCC. Its protein is CASSFRGLDSP. The whole CDR3 protein is CASSFRGLDSPLHF.

As to this clone: Read data end 3 residues before the CDR3 end; the end is taken from the germline J gene. J is TRBJ2-1 and V is TRBV20-1; tentatively, D is TRBD2 (5 bases). CDR3 length equals 14 residues. V lost 5 bases, J lost 1 base, and 12 bases lay in between. Germline-derived CDR1 and CDR2 are DFQATT and SNEGSKA (reference sequence). CDR3 DNA, as far as it was read: TGCAGTGCTTGGAGCGGAGTTTCCTACAATGAG. Encoded protein: CSAWSGVSYNE. The CDR3, in full, reads CSAWSGVSYNEQFF.

On this clone: From the germline J gene comes the end of the CDR3, since the read stops 3 residues before it. The chain employs TRBV14 and TRBJ2-3; D unresolved. V was shortened by 1 base and J by 2 bases, with 10 bases between the two germline ends. CDR1 and CDR2 from the germline V gene are SGHDN and FVKESK. This CDR3 comprises 15 residues. The CDR3 loop is CASSQGPGYTDTQYF. The CDR3 bases that were read are TGTGCCAGCAGCCAAGGGCCCGGGTACACAGATACG.

Of note for this clone: The missing CDR3 end, 3 residues past where the read stops, is filled in from the germline J gene. The V and J genes are TRBV2 and TRBJ1-4; 9 bases agree with TRBD1. The CDR3 sequence is 15 residues long. Germline CDR1 reads SNHLY; CDR2 reads FYNNEI. Unmatched junction bases numbered 7, after V lost 4 bases and J lost 7 bases. The sequenced CDR3 bases are TGTGCCAGCAGTGCTAGACAGGGGGTGATTGAAAAA. Encoded protein: CASSARQGVIEK. The CDR3 in full is CASSARQGVIEKLFF.

Worth noting for this clone: The DNA ends 3 residues before the CDR3 does, and the rest of the CDR3 is filled in from the germline J gene. The gene calls are TRBV30 and TRBJ2-3; a weak D match, TRBD2 (6 bases). The CDR3 sequence is 14 residues long. V was pared by 0 bases and J by 2 bases, with 9 bases between. CDR1 and CDR2 from the germline V gene are GTSNPN and SVGIG (reference sequence). Partial CDR3 DNA: TGTGCCTGGAGTGTACGCGGGATCACAGATACG. Its protein is CAWSVRGITDT. The whole CDR3 sequence is CAWSVRGITDTQYF.